The entry below gives a single T cell receptor (beta chain) sequence along with its context. Antigen: not known. This record comes from a study of cytotoxic CD8 clonotypes in ibrutinib-treated CLL. Study summary: Patients: roughly ten relapsed/refractory, some 16 treatment-naive, approximately 18 IGHV unmutated. After median approximately 6 years, approximately 14 stayed in remission, around twelve progressed; responses roughly 24 partial, 2 complete.

This table comes from immunoSEQ multiplex PCR, and its TCRdb copy is limited to in-frame clones, with some not included. The sample records around 250,000 clones, 70% being singletons. Study-wide results and caveats: Contraction or stability on treatment was seen for public clonotypes, which were uncommon.

Trimming took 5 bases from V and 4 from J, leaving 14 bases between them. This CDR3 spans 14 amino acids. The germline CDR1 and CDR2 sequences are SQVTM and ANQGSEA. The clonotype originates from a human donor with chronic lymphocytic leukemia. The sample in question was PBMCs, obtained after 24 months of ibrutinib treatment. The V call is TRBV29-1, the J call TRBJ1-4; D might be TRBD1 (5 bases). The DNA of the CDR3 is TGCAGCGTTAACGTCGGTGGGGGTAATGAAAAACTGTTTTTT. It is translated as CSVNVGGGNEKLFF.